The text below deals with one T cell receptor beta chain. This specimen belongs to a study of T cell changes during pregnancy in multiple sclerosis. Only in-frame clones appear in the TCRdb table, and some are missing; sequencing was by immunoSEQ multiplex PCR. Counted here are tens of thousands of clones, 90% to 95% occurring once; the ten biggest clones make up 0.4% to 0.6%. The specimen was CD4+ T cells from peripheral blood mononuclear cells, collected after pregnancy. The clonotype originates from a female donor with multiple sclerosis, enrolled in a pregnancy study.

CDR3 region: CASREGQGNEKLFF. CDR3 sequence (DNA): TGTGCCAGCAGGGAAGGGCAGGGGAATGAAAAACTGTTTTTT. The chain links TRBV6-5 to TRBJ1-4; D is perhaps TRBD1 (6 bases). CDR1 and CDR2 from the germline V gene are MNHEY and SVGAGI. Trimming stripped 6 bases from V and 5 bases from J, with 13 bases between. The CDR3 contains 14 residues.